The 5 T cell receptor beta chains given below trace back to one sample, sequenced in a study of shared clonotypes between healthy human individuals. Clones were read by immunoSEQ multiplex PCR, and TCRdb kept only the in-frame ones, dropping some. Of 600,000 to 800,000 clones detected, over 60% appear once; the ten largest clones hold under 2%. The sample consisted of memory CD4+ T cells sorted from blood. Subset reported: CD45RA-negative fraction. The source is a woman aged 25 to 39 in good health.

V usage is TRBV19 and J usage is TRBJ2-1; D is possibly TRBD1 (8 bases). The V gene's germline CDR1 is LNHDA and CDR2 SQIVND (reference sequence). V shed 6 bases and J shed 6 bases, with 18 bases lying between them. This CDR3 spans 15 amino acids. CDR3: CASSTTGGAGNEQFF. Here the CDR3 DNA reads TGTGCCAGTAGCACTACAGGGGGGGCAGGCAATGAGCAGTTCTTC.

The sample holds a few counts of this clone. The chain carries TRBV10-3 and TRBJ1-1; the D gene is possibly TRBD1 (6 bases). Germline CDR1 reads ENHRY; CDR2 reads SYGVKD. Deletions cut 2 bases from V and 3 bases from J, with 13 bases between. The CDR3 has 15 residues. CDR3 amino acids: CAISEATDRHTEAFF. The CDR3 DNA reads TGTGCCATCAGTGAGGCAACAGACAGGCACACTGAAGCTTTCTTT.

This clone was observed many times. The J gene is TRBJ2-2, the V gene TRBV11-1; D tentatively reads TRBD1 or TRBD2 (5 bases each). The CDR3 runs 16 residues. The germline V gene encodes CDR1 SGHAT and CDR2 FQDESV (reference sequence). Trimming took off 1 base at V and 1 base at J, with 10 bases between the two ends. The CDR3 nucleotides are TGTGCCAGCAGCTTAGTAGGGGCGGGGAACACCGGGGAGCTGTTTTTT. Translating gives CASSLVGAGNTGELFF.

This clone was picked up one time. The rearrangement joins TRBV10-3 to TRBJ2-7; maybe TRBD1 (6 bases). There are 13 residues in the CDR3. Germline V CDR1 and CDR2: ENHRY, SYGVKD. The V end lost 3 bases, the J end lost 5 bases, and 11 bases lay between the germline ends. DNA of the CDR3: TGTGCCATCAGTGATGGACAGTATGACGAGCAGTACTTC. This translates into CAISDGQYDEQYF.

This clone was observed many times. The V call is TRBV6-6, the J call TRBJ2-7; 13 nucleotides agree with TRBD2. After removal of 6 bases from V and 2 bases from J, the junction contained 4 bases not matched to a gene. CDR3 size: 15 residues. Germline assignment: CDR1 MNHNY and CDR2 SVGAGI (reference sequence). CDR3 DNA: TGTGCCAGCAGAGCCGGGACTAGCGGGACCTACGAGCAGTACTTC. Its protein product is CASRAGTSGTYEQYF.